This T cell receptor (beta chain) was found in a study of control samples from healthy donors and cancer patients. TCRdb keeps only in-frame clones here, not all; method: immunoSEQ multiplex PCR. The sample holds over 100,000 clones, 90% seen once. The receptor's source is a man in his forties in good health. The sequenced sample was blood.

CDR3 nucleotides: TGTGCCACCAGCCCTCAACAGGGGCAGGGGAATGAAAAACTGTTTTTT. Translating gives CATSPQQGQGNEKLFF. The chain is built from TRBV15 and TRBJ1-4; 7 bases align to TRBD1. Germline loops: CDR1 LNHNV, CDR2 YYDKDF (reference sequence). The CDR3 sequence is 16 residues long. Germline trimming cut 5 bases from V and 5 bases from J; bases unmatched to any gene: 11.